This entry lists 28 T cell receptor beta chains sequenced from one sample in a study of T and B cells in COVID-19 patients. Blood genomic DNA input for TRB amplification was 250-500 ng. TRB rearrangements were amplified by multiplex PCR with BIOMED2 TRB-A/B primers. Via MiXCR, TCRdb re-called the multiplex PCR reads, giving one row per CDR3 protein. The sample lists under 7,000 distinct CDR3 sequences, about 24% occurring once. The sequencing sample was made of blood. Receptors were obtained from a human donor with active COVID-19.

In this sample, this clonotype turned up a few times. The chain couples TRBV5-6 to TRBJ2-5; D gene uncertain. CDR3 length equals 14 residues. The germline gives CDR1 SGHDT, CDR2 YYEEEE. Trimming stripped 3 bases from V and 0 bases from J, with 9 bases between. CDR3 coding DNA: TGTGCCAGCAGCTCTGGGCTAAACCAAGAGACCCAGTACTTC. Translating it yields CASSSGLNQETQYF.

The chain recombines TRBV29-1 with TRBJ2-7; the match to TRBD1 covers 9 bases. With V trimmed by 3 bases and J by 7 bases, 13 bases remained unmatched. Germline lookup yields CDR1 SQVTM and CDR2 ANQGSEA. The CDR3 extends over 15 amino acids. CDR3 in DNA: TGCAGCGTTGACCCCGGGACAGGGACACGGGGGGAGCAGTACTTC. It specifies CSVDPGTGTRGEQYF.

The rearrangement uses TRBV29-1 and TRBJ2-7; possibly TRBD1 for D (9 bases). Germline V gene data show CDR1 as SQVTM and CDR2 as ANQGSEA. V was pared by 4 bases and J by 7 bases, with 23 bases between. The CDR3 extends over 15 amino acids. Here the CDR3 reads CSVVAGTGTRGEQYF. The CDR3 DNA is TGCAGCGTTGTAGCGGGGACAGGGACACGGGGGGAGCAGTACTTC.

V is TRBV5-1 and J is TRBJ1-5; D possibly corresponds to TRBD1 (5 bases). This CDR3 is 14 amino acids long. Germline values: CDR1 SGHRS, CDR2 YFSETQ. The V gene lost 2 bases and the J gene lost 3 bases, with 9 bases spanning the gap. CDR3 region: CASSFGGNNQPQHF. CDR3 nucleotide sequence: TGCGCCAGCAGCTTTGGGGGGAACAATCAGCCCCAGCATTTT.

This clonotype was counted between two and nine times. The J gene is TRBJ2-5, the V gene TRBV7-2, with D unresolved. CDR1 and CDR2 from the germline V gene are SGHTA and FQGNSA. The germline V and J ends were trimmed by 2 bases and 5 bases, with 12 bases remaining between them. CDR3 length: 14 amino acids. In nucleotides, the CDR3 is TGTGCCAGCAGCTTAAATGGAATTGGGGAGACCCAGTACTTC. Translation gives CASSLNGIGETQYF.

This chain links TRBV9 with TRBJ2-3; the match to TRBD2 covers 14 bases. CDR1 and CDR2 from the germline V gene are SGDLS and YYNGEE. The CDR3 totals 16 residues. V dropped 0 bases and J dropped 9; count of bases not matched to a gene: 6. CDR3 nucleotides: TGTGCCAGCAGCGTAGAAGGACTAGCGGGAGGAAGAACGCAGTATTTT. Translating gives CASSVEGLAGGRTQYF.

The V gene is TRBV20-1, the J gene TRBJ1-6; D perhaps matches TRBD1 (5 bases). Germline V gene data show CDR1 as DFQATT and CDR2 as SNEGSKA (reference sequence). The CDR3 contains 13 residues. With 6 bases removed from V and 5 bases from J, the gap between germline ends came to 11 bases. CDR3 nucleotide sequence: TGCAGTGCCCGGGGCGGAAATAATTCACCCCTCCACTTT. Translated: CSARGGNNSPLHF.

In its sample, this clonotype is medium-sized. The chain has TRBV30 and TRBJ2-1; 7 bases match TRBD2. The germline V gene encodes CDR1 GTSNPN and CDR2 SVGIG (reference sequence). The junction had 1 base not matched to a gene; V was cut back by 4 bases and J by 1 base. The CDR3 extends over 13 amino acids. CDR3 bases: TGTGCCTGGAACGGGAGGTCCTACAATGAGCAGTTCTTC. Translating gives CAWNGRSYNEQFF. The variable domain in full, completed from reference TRBV30 and TRBJ2-1, reads SQTIHQWPATLVQPVGSPLSLECTVEGTSNPNLYWYRQAAGRGLQLLFYSVGIGQISSEVPQNLSASRPQDRQFILSSKKLLLSDSGFYLCAWNGRSYNEQFFGPGTRLTVL.

V is TRBV20-1 and J is TRBJ1-2; 8 positions agree with TRBD1. Trimming took 0 bases from V and 5 from J; bases not matched to a gene: 8. CDR3 length: 15 residues. Germline V gene sequence: CDR1 DFQATT, CDR2 SNEGSKA (reference sequence). Here the CDR3 DNA reads TGCAGTGCTAGAGATTCGGGGACAGGAAAATATGGCTACACCTTC. It translates to CSARDSGTGKYGYTF.

This clonotype is medium-sized within its sample. The rearrangement uses TRBV19 and TRBJ1-1; possibly TRBD1 for D (6 bases). The CDR3 contains 13 residues. Trimming shortened V by 5 bases and J by 8 bases, and 15 bases separated the two germline ends. The germline CDR1 and CDR2 sequences are LNHDA and SQIVND (reference sequence). CDR3 nucleotide sequence: TGTGCCAGTAGTCCTAGGGGGGTCACGGAAGCTTTCTTT. It yields the protein CASSPRGVTEAFF.

The chain uses TRBV7-9 and TRBJ2-7; the match to TRBD2 covers 10 bases. The germline CDR1 and CDR2 sequences are SEHNR and FQNEAQ (reference sequence). The trim removed 5 bases at V and 3 bases at J, leaving 7 bases unmatched. This CDR3 region has 15 residues. The CDR3 loop reads CASSLTSGTRYEQYF. The CDR3 nucleotides read TGTGCCAGCAGCCTAACTAGCGGGACCCGCTACGAGCAGTACTTC.

This clonotype counts as medium-sized. V gene TRBV6-6 combines with J gene TRBJ1-6; D not certain. The germline V gene encodes CDR1 MNHNY and CDR2 SVGAGI (reference sequence). This CDR3 spans 18 amino acids. V lost 0 bases and J lost 9, with 21 bases in between. The CDR3: CASSYSSWQQISGSPLHF. DNA for the CDR3: TGTGCCAGCAGTTACTCGTCCTGGCAGCAAATCAGCGGTTCACCCCTCCACTTT.

By share, this clonotype ranks as medium-sized. V gene TRBV18 combines with J gene TRBJ2-1; D is possibly TRBD2 (5 bases). Germline V CDR1 and CDR2: KGHSH, LQKENI. V lost 3 bases to trimming and J lost 6 bases, with 18 bases between them. The CDR3 runs 16 residues. The CDR3 DNA reads TGTGCCAGCTCACCGACGACTACTGACTTAGGCAATGAGCAGTTCTTC. It codes for CASSPTTTDLGNEQFF.

This clonotype is classed as medium-sized. The chain carries TRBV19 and TRBJ2-2; no reliable D call. Germline CDR1 reads LNHDA; CDR2 reads SQIVND (reference sequence). The CDR3 extends over 13 amino acids. The germline V and J ends were trimmed by 4 bases and 6 bases, with 9 bases remaining between them. The CDR3 reads CASSRLDAGELFF. DNA of the CDR3: TGTGCCAGTAGTAGGCTAGATGCCGGGGAGCTGTTTTTT.

This clonotype is large by share. This sequence joins TRBV29-1 and TRBJ2-6; D is ambiguous. Trimming took 8 bases from V and 0 from J, leaving 8 bases between them. This CDR3 has 13 amino acids. Looked up from germline, CDR1 is SQVTM and CDR2 is ANQGSEA. CDR3 in amino acids: CSRSPSGANVLTF. The CDR3 nucleotides are TGCAGCCGCAGCCCCTCTGGGGCCAACGTCCTGACTTTC.

This clonotype has only a few counts. This rearrangement joins TRBV14 to TRBJ2-3; D is unclear. From germline, CDR1 is SGHDN and CDR2 FVKESK. CDR3 size: 15 residues. V dropped 1 base and J dropped 2 bases, with 10 bases sitting between them. CDR3 DNA: TGTGCCAGCAGCCAAGGTTACTTAAACACAGATACGCAGTATTTT. The encoded protein is CASSQGYLNTDTQYF.

This clonotype is classed as medium-sized. This chain joins TRBV6-5 and TRBJ2-2; 9 bases align to TRBD2. The trim removed 5 bases at V and 6 bases at J, leaving 13 bases unmatched. The CDR3 has 17 residues. Germline V gives CDR1 MNHEY, CDR2 SVGAGI. The CDR3 sequence: CASSTLGTSLMAGELFF. The CDR3 DNA reads as TGTGCCAGCAGTACGCTCGGGACTAGCCTAATGGCCGGGGAGCTGTTTTTT.

This clonotype is medium-sized by share. The J gene is TRBJ2-7, the V gene TRBV6-6, with D uncertain. The germline V gene encodes CDR1 MNHNY and CDR2 SVGAGI (reference sequence). CDR3 length: 12 residues. V lost 5 bases to trimming and J lost 5 bases, with 10 bases between them. CDR3 nucleotide sequence: TGTGCCAGCAGTCCGTCCCTAAACGAGCAGTACTTC. Protein product: CASSPSLNEQYF.

This clonotype appeared many times. This chain connects TRBV6-6 to TRBJ2-4; the D gene is possibly TRBD2 (6 bases). The CDR3 length is 16 residues. Per the germline V gene, CDR1 is MNHNY and CDR2 is SVGAGI (reference sequence). V lost 2 bases, J lost 7 bases, and 18 bases lay in between. The CDR3 spells CASSYGADTSTNIQYF. The CDR3 nucleotides read TGTGCCAGCAGTTACGGGGCAGATACTAGCACGAACATTCAGTACTTC.

Of note for this clonotype: This clone may be a read error of a much larger clone one base away. This chain connects TRBV18 to TRBJ1-4; D call uncertain. The CDR3 is 16 residues long. V was cut by 2 bases and J by 1 base, with 11 bases left in between. Germline CDR1 and CDR2: KGHSH and LQKENI. The CDR3 DNA follows: TGTGCCAGCTCACCAAATACAGTCGGAACTAATGAAAAACTGTTTTTT. Protein sequence: CASSPNTVGTNEKLFF.

This clonotype was seen repeatedly, ten times or more. The genes are TRBV27 and TRBJ1-6; the match to TRBD1 covers 8 bases. V shed 3 bases and J 6 bases; nucleotides not matched to a gene: 4. The V gene's germline CDR1 is MNHEY and CDR2 SMNVEV (reference sequence). The CDR3 has 15 residues. Written as DNA, the CDR3 is TGTGCCAGCAGTTTTAACAGGGGGTTTAATTCACCCCTCCACTTT. Translating it yields CASSFNRGFNSPLHF.

This clonotype ranks as medium-sized. The chain uses TRBV10-3 and TRBJ2-3; the match to TRBD1 covers 9 bases. There are 16 residues in the CDR3. Losses at the gene ends were 5 bases for V and 1 base for J; bases not matched to a gene: 7. The germline V gene encodes CDR1 ENHRY and CDR2 SYGVKD. This CDR3 is CAISPGTGPGTDTQYF. Here the CDR3 DNA reads TGTGCCATCAGTCCCGGGACAGGGCCCGGCACAGATACGCAGTATTTT.

The chain links TRBV6-2 or TRBV6-3 to TRBJ2-3; 10 nucleotides line up with TRBD2. There are 16 residues in the CDR3. V dropped 6 bases and J dropped 1; count of bases not matched to a gene: 7. Per the germline V gene, CDR1 is MNHEY and CDR2 is SVGEGT. The CDR3, as DNA: TGTGCCAGCAGACGATCCGGGACTAGCGGCACAGATACGCAGTATTTT. Its translation: CASRRSGTSGTDTQYF.

Judged by abundance, this clonotype is medium-sized (0.01 to 0.1%). The chain employs TRBV30 and TRBJ2-3; D might be TRBD2 (7 bases). Germline-derived CDR1 and CDR2 are GTSNPN and SVGIG (reference sequence). The ends were cut back, 8 bases at V and 7 bases at J, with 10 bases in the middle. There are 10 residues in the CDR3. Written as DNA, the CDR3 is TGTGCCGGGGGGGGGCATACGCAGTATTTT. Translation gives CAGGGHTQYF.

The V gene is TRBV19, the J gene TRBJ1-3; the match to TRBD1 covers 11 bases. The CDR3 is 16 residues long. The J segment lost 4 bases and the V segment lost 3 bases, leaving 5 bases of the junction unmatched. CDR1 LNHDA and CDR2 SQIVND come from the germline V gene (reference sequence). CDR3 DNA sequence: TGTGCCAGTAGTATTCCCGGGACAGGGGGAGGAAACACCATATATTTT. Its protein product is CASSIPGTGGGNTIYF.

To note about this clonotype: A single base separates this from a much larger clone, so it may be a read error. The chain has TRBV30 and TRBJ1-1, with D unclear. CDR3 length: 11 residues. CDR1 is GTSNPN, CDR2 SVGIG, per germline (reference sequence). This CDR3 is CAGGVGREASF. DNA for the CDR3: TGTGCCGGTGGAGTAGGGAGGGAAGCTTCCTTT.

This clonotype qualifies as medium-sized. This sequence joins TRBV12-3 or TRBV12-4 and TRBJ2-6, with TRBD1 as a possible D gene (6 bases). CDR3 length: 14 amino acids. The V and J ends lost 8 bases and 4 bases respectively, with 12 bases between them. The DNA for the CDR3 is TGTGCCAGCGTACAGGGCGGAGGGGCCAACGTCCTGACTTTC. Its translation is CASVQGGGANVLTF.

This sequence joins TRBV20-1 and TRBJ1-5; a weak D match, TRBD1 (5 bases). CDR3 length: 12 amino acids. Germline lookup yields CDR1 DFQATT and CDR2 SNEGSKA (reference sequence). V dropped 7 bases and J dropped 5 bases, with 12 bases sitting between them. The CDR3 protein is CSVWSGDQPQHF. As DNA, the CDR3 is TGCAGTGTCTGGTCGGGGGATCAGCCCCAGCATTTT.